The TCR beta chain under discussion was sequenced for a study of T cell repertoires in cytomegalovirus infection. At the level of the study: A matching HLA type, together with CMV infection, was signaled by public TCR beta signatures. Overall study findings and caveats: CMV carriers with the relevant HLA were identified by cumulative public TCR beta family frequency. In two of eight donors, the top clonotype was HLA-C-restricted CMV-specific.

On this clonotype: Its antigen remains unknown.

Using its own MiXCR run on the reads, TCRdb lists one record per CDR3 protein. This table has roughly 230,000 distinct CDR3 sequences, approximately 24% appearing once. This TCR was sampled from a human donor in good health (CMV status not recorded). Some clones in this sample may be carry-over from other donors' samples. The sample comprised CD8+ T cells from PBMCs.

In DNA form, the CDR3 reads TGCAGTGCTCGAGCGGGGAGCACAGATACGCAGTATTTT. It specifies CSARAGSTDTQYF. The chain employs TRBV20-1 and TRBJ2-3, with 7 bases fitting TRBD2. V gave up 5 bases and J gave up 0 bases; unmatched junction bases: 2. The CDR3 runs to 13 residues. Per the germline V gene, CDR1 is DFQATT and CDR2 is SNEGSKA (reference sequence).